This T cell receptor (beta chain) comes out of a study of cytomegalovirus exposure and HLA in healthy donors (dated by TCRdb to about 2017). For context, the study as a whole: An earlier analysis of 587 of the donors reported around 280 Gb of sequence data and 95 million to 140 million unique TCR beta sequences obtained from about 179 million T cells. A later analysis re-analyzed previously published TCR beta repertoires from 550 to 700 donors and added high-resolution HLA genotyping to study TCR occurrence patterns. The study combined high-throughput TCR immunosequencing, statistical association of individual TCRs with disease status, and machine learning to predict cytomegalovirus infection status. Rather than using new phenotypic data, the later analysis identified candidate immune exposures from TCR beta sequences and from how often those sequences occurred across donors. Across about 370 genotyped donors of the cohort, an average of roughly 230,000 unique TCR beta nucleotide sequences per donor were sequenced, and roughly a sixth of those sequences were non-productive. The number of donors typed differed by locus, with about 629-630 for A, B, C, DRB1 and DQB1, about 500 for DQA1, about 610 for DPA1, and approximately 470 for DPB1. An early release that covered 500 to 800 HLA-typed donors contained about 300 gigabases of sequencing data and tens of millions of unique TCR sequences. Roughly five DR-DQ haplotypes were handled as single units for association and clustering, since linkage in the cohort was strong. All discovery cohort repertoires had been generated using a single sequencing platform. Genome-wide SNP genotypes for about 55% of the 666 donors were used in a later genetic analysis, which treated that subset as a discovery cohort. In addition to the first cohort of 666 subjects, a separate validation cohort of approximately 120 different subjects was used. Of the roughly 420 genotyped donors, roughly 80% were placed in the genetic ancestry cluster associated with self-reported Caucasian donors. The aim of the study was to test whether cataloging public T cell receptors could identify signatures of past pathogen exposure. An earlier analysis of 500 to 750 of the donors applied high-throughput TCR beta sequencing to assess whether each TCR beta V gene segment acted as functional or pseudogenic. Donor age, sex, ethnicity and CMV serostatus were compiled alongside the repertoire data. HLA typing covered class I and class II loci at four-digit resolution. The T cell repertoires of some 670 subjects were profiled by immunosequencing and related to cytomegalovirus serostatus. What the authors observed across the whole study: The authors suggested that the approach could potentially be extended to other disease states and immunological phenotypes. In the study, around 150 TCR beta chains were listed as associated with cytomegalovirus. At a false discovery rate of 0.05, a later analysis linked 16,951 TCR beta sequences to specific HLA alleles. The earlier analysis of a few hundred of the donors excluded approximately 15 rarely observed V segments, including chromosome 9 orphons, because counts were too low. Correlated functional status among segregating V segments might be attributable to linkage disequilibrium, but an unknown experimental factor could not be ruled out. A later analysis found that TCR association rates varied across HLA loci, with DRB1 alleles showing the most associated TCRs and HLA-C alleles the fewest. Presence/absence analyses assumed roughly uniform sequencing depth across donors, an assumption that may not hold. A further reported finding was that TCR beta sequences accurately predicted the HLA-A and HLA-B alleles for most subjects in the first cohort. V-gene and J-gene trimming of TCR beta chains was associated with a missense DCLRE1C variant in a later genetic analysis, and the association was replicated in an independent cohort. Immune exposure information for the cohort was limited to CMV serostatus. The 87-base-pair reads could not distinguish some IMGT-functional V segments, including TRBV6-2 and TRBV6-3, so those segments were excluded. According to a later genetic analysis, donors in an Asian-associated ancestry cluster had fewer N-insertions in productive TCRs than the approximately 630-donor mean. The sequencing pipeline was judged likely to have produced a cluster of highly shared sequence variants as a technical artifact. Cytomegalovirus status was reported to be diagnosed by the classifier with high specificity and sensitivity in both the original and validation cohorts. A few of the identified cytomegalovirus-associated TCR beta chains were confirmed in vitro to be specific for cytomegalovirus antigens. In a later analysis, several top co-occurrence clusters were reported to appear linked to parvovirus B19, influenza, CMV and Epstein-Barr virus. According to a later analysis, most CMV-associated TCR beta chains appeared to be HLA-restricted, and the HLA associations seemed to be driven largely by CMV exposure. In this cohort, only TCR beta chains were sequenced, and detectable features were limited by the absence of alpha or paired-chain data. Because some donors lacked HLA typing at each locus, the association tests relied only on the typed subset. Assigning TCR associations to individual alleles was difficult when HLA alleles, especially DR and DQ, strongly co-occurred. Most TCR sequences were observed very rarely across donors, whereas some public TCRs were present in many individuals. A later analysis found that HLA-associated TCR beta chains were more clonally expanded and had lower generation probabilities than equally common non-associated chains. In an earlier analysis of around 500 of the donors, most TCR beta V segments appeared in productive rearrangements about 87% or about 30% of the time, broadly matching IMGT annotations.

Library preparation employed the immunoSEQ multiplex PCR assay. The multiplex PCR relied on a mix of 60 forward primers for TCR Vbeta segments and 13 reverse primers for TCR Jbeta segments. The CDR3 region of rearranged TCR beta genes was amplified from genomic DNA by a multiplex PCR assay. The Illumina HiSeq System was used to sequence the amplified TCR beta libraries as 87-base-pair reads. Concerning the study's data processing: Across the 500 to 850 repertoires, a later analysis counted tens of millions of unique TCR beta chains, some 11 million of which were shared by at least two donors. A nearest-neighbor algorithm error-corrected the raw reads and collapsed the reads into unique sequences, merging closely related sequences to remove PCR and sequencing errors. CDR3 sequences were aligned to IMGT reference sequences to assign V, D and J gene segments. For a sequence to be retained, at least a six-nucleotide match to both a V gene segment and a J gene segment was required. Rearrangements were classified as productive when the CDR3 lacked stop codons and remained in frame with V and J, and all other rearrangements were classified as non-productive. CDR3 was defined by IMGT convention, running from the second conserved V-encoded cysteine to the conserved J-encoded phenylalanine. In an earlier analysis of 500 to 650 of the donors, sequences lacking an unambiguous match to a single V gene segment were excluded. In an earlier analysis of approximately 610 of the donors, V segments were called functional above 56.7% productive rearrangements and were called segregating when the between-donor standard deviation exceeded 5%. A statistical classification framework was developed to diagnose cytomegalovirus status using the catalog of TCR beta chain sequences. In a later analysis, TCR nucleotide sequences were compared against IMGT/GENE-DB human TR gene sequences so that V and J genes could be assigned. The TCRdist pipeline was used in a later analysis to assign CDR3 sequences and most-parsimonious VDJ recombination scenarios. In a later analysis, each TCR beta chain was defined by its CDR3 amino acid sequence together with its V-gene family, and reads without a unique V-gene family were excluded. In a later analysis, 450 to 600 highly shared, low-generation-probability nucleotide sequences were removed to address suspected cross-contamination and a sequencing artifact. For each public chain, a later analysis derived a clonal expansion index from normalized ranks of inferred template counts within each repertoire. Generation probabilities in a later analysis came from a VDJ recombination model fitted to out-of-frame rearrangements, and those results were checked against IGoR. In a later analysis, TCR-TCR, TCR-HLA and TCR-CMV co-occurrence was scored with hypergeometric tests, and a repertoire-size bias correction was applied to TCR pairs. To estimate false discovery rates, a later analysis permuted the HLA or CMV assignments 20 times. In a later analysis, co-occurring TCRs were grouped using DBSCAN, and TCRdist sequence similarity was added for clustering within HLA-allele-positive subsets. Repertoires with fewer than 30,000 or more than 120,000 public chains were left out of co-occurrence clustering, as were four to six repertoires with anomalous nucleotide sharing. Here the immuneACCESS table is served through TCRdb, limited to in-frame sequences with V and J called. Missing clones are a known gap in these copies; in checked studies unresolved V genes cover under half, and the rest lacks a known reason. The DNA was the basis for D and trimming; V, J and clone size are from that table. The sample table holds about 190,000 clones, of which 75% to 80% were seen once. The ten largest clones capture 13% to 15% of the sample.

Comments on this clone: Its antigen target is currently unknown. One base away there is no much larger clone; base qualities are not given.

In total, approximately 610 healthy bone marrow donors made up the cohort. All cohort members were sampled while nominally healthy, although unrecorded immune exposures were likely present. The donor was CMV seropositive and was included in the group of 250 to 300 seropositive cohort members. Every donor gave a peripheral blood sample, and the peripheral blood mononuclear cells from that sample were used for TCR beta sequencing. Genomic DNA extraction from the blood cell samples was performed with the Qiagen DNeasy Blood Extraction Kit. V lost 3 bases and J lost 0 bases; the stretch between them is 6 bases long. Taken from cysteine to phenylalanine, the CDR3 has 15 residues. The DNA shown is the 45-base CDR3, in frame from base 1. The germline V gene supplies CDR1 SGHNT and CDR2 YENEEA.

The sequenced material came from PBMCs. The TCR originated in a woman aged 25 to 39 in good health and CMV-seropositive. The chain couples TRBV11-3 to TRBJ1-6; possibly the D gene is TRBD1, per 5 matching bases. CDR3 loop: CASSFRDSYNSPLHF. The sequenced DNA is TGTGCCAGCAGCTTCAGGGACTCCTATAATTCACCCCTCCACTTT.